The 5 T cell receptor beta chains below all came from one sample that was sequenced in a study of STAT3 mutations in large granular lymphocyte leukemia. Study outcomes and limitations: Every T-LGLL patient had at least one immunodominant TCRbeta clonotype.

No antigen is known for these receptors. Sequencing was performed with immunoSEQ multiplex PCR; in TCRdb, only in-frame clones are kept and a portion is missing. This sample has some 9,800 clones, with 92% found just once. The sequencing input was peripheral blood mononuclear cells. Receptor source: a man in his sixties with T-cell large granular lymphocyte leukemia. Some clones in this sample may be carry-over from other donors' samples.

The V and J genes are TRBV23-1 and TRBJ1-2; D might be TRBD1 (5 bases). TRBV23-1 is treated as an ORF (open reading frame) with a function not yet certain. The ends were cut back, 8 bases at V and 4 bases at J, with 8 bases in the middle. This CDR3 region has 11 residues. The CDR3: CASGHLYGYTF. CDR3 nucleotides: TGCGCCAGCGGACACCTCTATGGCTACACCTTC.

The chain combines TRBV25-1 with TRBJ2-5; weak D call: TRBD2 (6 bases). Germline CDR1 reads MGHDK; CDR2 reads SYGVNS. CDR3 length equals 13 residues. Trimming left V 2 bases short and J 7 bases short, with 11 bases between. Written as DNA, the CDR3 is TGTGCCAGCAGTGAAGGGCAGGGAGGGACCCAGTACTTC. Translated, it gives CASSEGQGGTQYF. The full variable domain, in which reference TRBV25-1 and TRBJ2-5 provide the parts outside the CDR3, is EADIYQTPRYLVIGTGKKITLECSQTMGHDKMYWYQQDPGMELHLIHYSYGVNSTEKGDLSSESTVSRIRTEHFPLTLESARPSHTSQYLCASSEGQGGTQYFGPGTRLLVL.

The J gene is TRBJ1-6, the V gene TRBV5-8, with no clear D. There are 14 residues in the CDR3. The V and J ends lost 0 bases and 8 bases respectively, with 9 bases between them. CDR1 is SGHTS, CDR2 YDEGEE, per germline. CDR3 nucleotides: TGTGCCAGCAGCTTGGGTAGTACAGATTCACCCCTCCACTTT. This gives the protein CASSLGSTDSPLHF.

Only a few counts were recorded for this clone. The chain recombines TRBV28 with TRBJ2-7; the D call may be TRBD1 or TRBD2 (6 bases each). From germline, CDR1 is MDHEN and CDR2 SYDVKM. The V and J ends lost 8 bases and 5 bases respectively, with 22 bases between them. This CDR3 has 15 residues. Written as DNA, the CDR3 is TGTGCCAGCCGGGGGCTTGTGGGGATTGTCCACGAGCAGTACTTC. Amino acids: CASRGLVGIVHEQYF.

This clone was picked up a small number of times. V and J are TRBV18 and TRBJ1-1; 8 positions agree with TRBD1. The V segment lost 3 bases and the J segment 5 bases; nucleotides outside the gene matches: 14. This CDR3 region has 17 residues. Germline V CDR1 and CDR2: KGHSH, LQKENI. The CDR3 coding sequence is TGTGCCAGCTCACCGCTACTTAAGCAGGGGGCGAATACTGAAGCTTTCTTT. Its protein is CASSPLLKQGANTEAFF.